A selection of T cell receptor beta chains follows, all from one sample in a study of cytomegalovirus exposure and HLA in healthy donors. Profiling relied on immunoSEQ multiplex PCR, and the TCRdb table lists in-frame clones only, not all of them. The sample gives roughly 200,000 clones, roughly four fifths of which show up once; around 1.7% is in the top ten. Sequencing was performed on PBMCs. The receptors originated from a man aged 45-60 years in good health and CMV-seronegative. Both conserved end residues are trimmed from each CDR3. The order of the fields is J gene, V gene, clone size, CDR3 protein. Clone size is stated in some rows and not others, as once, few, many or a class when expanded.

J gene: TRBJ2-2
V gene: TRBV10-3
clone size: NA
CDR3 protein: AISEFGGALTGELF

J gene: TRBJ2-1
V gene: TRBV30
clone size: NA
CDR3 protein: AWETSKEQF

J gene: TRBJ2-7
V gene: TRBV7-8
clone size: NA
CDR3 protein: ASSLGQGDISYEQY

J gene: TRBJ2-5
V gene: TRBV5-4
clone size: NA
CDR3 protein: ASRDTGDQETQY

J gene: TRBJ2-3
V gene: TRBV28
clone size: NA
CDR3 protein: ASRSGGGRPPTSTDTQY

J gene: TRBJ2-2
V gene: TRBV6-5
clone size: NA
CDR3 protein: ASSHHRGRTGELF

J gene: TRBJ1-5
V gene: TRBV7-2
clone size: NA
CDR3 protein: ASSLEGTGGLRPQH

J gene: TRBJ2-1
V gene: TRBV19
clone size: once
CDR3 protein: ASRTLLVAGGGNEQF

J gene: TRBJ2-7
V gene: TRBV6-5
clone size: NA
CDR3 protein: ASSYEVSGVYEQY

J gene: TRBJ1-6
V gene: TRBV10-3
clone size: NA
CDR3 protein: AIREGTGDSPLH

J gene: TRBJ2-2
V gene: TRBV7-3
clone size: NA
CDR3 protein: ASSARQGAIGELF

J gene: TRBJ1-6
V gene: TRBV18
clone size: NA
CDR3 protein: ASSPLQGDNSPLH

J gene: TRBJ1-1
V gene: TRBV30
clone size: NA
CDR3 protein: AWSYRFEAF

J gene: TRBJ1-3
V gene: TRBV5-4
clone size: NA
CDR3 protein: ASSLRGSGNTIY

J gene: TRBJ2-3
V gene: TRBV19
clone size: NA
CDR3 protein: ASSPKRTSTDTQY

J gene: TRBJ2-5
V gene: TRBV7-6
clone size: NA
CDR3 protein: ASSTNREETQY

J gene: TRBJ2-7
V gene: TRBV10-1
clone size: NA
CDR3 protein: ASSLRTSGNYEQY

J gene: TRBJ1-1
V gene: TRBV7-3
clone size: NA
CDR3 protein: ASSESGTSQEAF